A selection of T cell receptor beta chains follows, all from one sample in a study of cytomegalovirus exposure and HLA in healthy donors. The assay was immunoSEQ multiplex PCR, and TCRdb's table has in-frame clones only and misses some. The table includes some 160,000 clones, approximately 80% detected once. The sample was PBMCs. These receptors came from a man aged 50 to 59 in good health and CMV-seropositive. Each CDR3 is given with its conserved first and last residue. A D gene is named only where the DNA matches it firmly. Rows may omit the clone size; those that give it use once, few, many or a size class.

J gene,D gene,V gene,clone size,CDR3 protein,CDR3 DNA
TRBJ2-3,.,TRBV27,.,CASSLSGHTDTQYF,TGTGCCAGCAGTTTATCGGGGCACACAGATACGCAGTATTTT
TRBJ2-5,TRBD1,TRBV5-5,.,CASSPGTAETQYF,TGTGCCAGCAGCCCCGGGACAGCGGAGACCCAGTACTTC
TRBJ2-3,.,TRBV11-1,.,CASSLMEGATTDTQYF,TGTGCCAGCAGCTTAATGGAGGGGGCGACGACAGATACGCAGTATTTT
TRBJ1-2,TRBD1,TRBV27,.,CASSLTGTANYGYTF,TGTGCCAGCAGTCTGACCGGGACAGCGAACTATGGCTACACCTTC
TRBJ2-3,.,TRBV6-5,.,CASSYGAGPGTDTQYF,TGTGCCAGCAGTTACGGCGCGGGGCCGGGGACAGATACGCAGTATTTT
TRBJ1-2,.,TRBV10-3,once,CAISYSGGDYGYTF,TGTGCCATCAGTTACAGCGGTGGAGACTATGGCTACACCTTC
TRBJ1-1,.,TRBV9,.,CASSEDTGLEAFF,TGTGCCAGCAGCGAGGACACAGGGTTGGAGGCTTTCTTT
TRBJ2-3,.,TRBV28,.,CASTPSVTTDTQYF,TGTGCCAGCACCCCATCGGTCACCACAGATACGCAGTATTTT
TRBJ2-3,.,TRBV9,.,CASSVWGLSTDTQYF,TGTGCCAGCAGCGTATGGGGGCTAAGCACAGATACGCAGTATTTT
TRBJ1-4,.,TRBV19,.,CASSIPSGPATNEKLFF,TGTGCCAGTAGTATCCCCTCAGGCCCGGCAACTAATGAAAAACTGTTTTTT
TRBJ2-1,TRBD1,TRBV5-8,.,CASSRDRGDNEQFF,TGTGCCAGCAGCCGAGACAGGGGGGACAATGAGCAGTTCTTC
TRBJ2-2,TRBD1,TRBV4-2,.,CASSQDVQGVGAGELFF,TGTGCCAGCAGCCAAGACGTTCAGGGGGTAGGGGCCGGGGAGCTGTTTTTT
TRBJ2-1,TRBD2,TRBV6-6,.,CASSYSTSGSHNEQFF,TGTGCCAGCAGTTACTCTACTAGCGGGAGCCACAATGAGCAGTTCTTC
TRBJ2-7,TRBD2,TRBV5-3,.,CARSAGTSGSSYEQYF,TGTGCCAGAAGCGCTGGGACTAGCGGATCCTCCTACGAGCAGTACTTC
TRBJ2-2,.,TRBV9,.,CASAVGSETGELFF,TGTGCCAGCGCGGTCGGGAGCGAGACCGGGGAGCTGTTTTTT
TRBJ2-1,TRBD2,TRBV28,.,CASRMGASGGAEQFF,TGTGCCAGCAGGATGGGGGCTAGCGGGGGAGCTGAGCAGTTCTTC
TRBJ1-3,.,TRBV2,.,CASSLKGGNSGNTIYF,TGTGCCAGCAGTCTAAAGGGGGGGAACTCTGGAAACACCATATATTTT
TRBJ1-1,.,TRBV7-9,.,CASSLALTEAFF,TGTGCCAGCAGCTTAGCTTTAACTGAAGCTTTCTTT
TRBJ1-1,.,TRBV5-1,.,CASSRDTEAFF,TGCGCCAGCAGCCGGGACACTGAAGCTTTCTTT
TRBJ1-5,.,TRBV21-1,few,CASSKLGTGRPCNQPQHF,TGTGCCAGCAGCAAGCTGGGGACAGGCCGACCATGCAATCAGCCCCAGCATTTT
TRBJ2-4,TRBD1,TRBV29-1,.,CSVLWGTVREDIQYF,TGCAGCGTTCTCTGGGGGACAGTCCGAGAGGACATTCAGTACTTC
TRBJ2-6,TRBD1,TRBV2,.,CASRQGAGGANVLTF,TGTGCCAGCAGACAGGGGGCGGGTGGGGCCAACGTCCTGACTTTC
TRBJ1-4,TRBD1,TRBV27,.,CASSQGQGRGPNEKLFF,TGTGCCAGCAGTCAGGGACAGGGAAGGGGACCGAATGAAAAACTGTTTTTT
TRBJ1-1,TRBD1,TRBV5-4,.,CASSSGQANEAFF,TGTGCCAGCAGCTCGGGACAGGCAAATGAAGCTTTCTTT
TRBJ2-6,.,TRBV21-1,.,CASSNDTISGANVLTF,TGTGCCAGCAGCAACGACACGATCTCTGGGGCCAACGTCCTGACTTTC
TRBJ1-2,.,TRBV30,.,CAWSPEGGPWGYTF,TGTGCCTGGAGCCCAGAGGGAGGGCCCTGGGGCTACACCTTC
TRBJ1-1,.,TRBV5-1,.,CASSLNGGVGTEAFF,TGCGCCAGCAGCTTAAATGGGGGCGTGGGTACTGAAGCTTTCTTT
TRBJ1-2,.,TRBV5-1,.,CASSLTTANYGYTF,TGCGCCAGCAGCTTGACAACAGCTAACTATGGCTACACCTTC
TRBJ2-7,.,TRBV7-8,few,CASSLAGAGETYEQYF,TGTGCCAGCAGCTTAGCGGGGGCGGGGGAGACCTACGAGCAGTACTTC
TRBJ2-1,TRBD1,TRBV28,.,CASIDRALYNEQFF,TGTGCCAGCATCGACAGGGCACTCTACAATGAGCAGTTCTTC
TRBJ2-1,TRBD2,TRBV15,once,CATSRGGTSGVSSYNEQFF,TGTGCCACCAGCAGAGGCGGGACTAGCGGGGTTAGCTCCTACAATGAGCAGTTCTTC
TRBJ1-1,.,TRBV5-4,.,CASSLQTGLSNTEAFF,TGTGCCAGCAGCTTACAAACGGGACTTTCGAACACTGAAGCTTTCTTT
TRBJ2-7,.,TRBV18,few,CASSPLGEVSEQYF,TGTGCCAGCTCACCTCTAGGGGAGGTGAGCGAGCAGTACTTC
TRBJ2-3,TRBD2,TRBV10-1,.,CASSEGTSDADTQYF,TGCGCCAGCAGTGAGGGCACTAGCGACGCAGATACGCAGTATTTT
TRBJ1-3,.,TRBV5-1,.,CASSLGQAPGNTIYF,TGCGCCAGCAGCTTGGGACAGGCACCGGGAAACACCATATATTTT
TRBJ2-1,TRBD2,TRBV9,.,CASSETSGSSGEQFF,TGTGCCAGCAGCGAGACTAGCGGGAGTTCGGGTGAGCAGTTCTTC
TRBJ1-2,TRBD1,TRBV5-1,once,CASSSGQGALNGYTF,TGCGCCAGCAGCTCGGGACAGGGGGCGCTTAATGGCTACACCTTC
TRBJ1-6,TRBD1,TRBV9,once,CASGTGYNSPLHF,TGTGCCAGCGGGACAGGGTATAATTCACCCCTCCACTTT
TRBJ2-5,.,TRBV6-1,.,CASKGSGTKQETQYF,TGTGCCAGCAAGGGTTCCGGGACAAAACAAGAGACCCAGTACTTC
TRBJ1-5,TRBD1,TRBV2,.,CASSDGTGNQPQHF,TGTGCCAGCAGTGACGGGACAGGCAATCAGCCCCAGCATTTT
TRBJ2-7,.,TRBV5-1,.,CASSLVGDYEQYF,TGCGCCAGCAGCTTGGTAGGGGACTACGAGCAGTACTTC
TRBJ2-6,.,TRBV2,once,CASSVSGSYSGANVLTF,TGTGCCAGCAGTGTGTCGGGATCCTACTCTGGGGCCAACGTCCTGACTTTC
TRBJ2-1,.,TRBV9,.,CASSVWQNNEQFF,TGTGCCAGCAGCGTTTGGCAGAACAATGAGCAGTTCTTC
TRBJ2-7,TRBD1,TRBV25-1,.,CASSSRPASTGGHEQYF,TGTGCCAGCAGTTCTAGACCCGCCTCGACAGGGGGCCACGAGCAGTACTTC
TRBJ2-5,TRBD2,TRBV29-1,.,CSVGASGVETQYF,TGCAGCGTGGGGGCTAGCGGGGTAGAGACCCAGTACTTC
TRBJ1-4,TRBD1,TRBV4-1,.,CASSRLQGARPTTNEKLFF,TGCGCCAGCAGCCGACTACAGGGGGCGCGGCCCACAACTAATGAAAAACTGTTTTTT
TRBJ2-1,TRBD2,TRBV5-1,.,CASSSRTSGSNEQFF,TGCGCCAGCAGCTCTCGAACTAGCGGGAGTAATGAGCAGTTCTTC
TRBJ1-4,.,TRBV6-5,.,CASSYSRQGREKLFF,TGTGCCAGCAGTTACTCGAGGCAGGGAAGGGAAAAACTGTTTTTT